The present entry profiles one T cell receptor beta chain with its context. Its target is unknown. Additional DNA sequences in this sample encode the identical CDR3. The repertoire was sequenced with immunoSEQ multiplex PCR; TCRdb's copy has only in-frame clones and lacks some. There are more than 2 million clones in the sample; about 95% occur only once, and around 1.1% lies in the top ten. This sample is part of a study of shared clonotypes between healthy human individuals. Study-level points and caveats: What naive subsets generally showed was a larger estimated richness than memory subsets showed. Unshared clonotypes carried lower generation probabilities than those common to all four donors.

Naive CD8 cells lacked CD45RO and underwent positive selection for CCR7, leaving out terminally differentiated effector memory CD45RA+ cells. The receptor comes from a man between 18 and 29 years old in good health. Material: naive CD8+ T cells sorted from blood.

The CDR3 DNA reads TGTGCCAGCAGCGTTGGGACACTCTCTGGAAACACCATATATTTT. This sequence encodes CASSVGTLSGNTIYF. This rearrangement joins TRBV9 to TRBJ1-3; possible D gene TRBD1, 6 bases. Germline V lookup: CDR1 SGDLS, CDR2 YYNGEE. This CDR3 spans 15 amino acids. The ends were cut back, 2 bases at V and 0 bases at J, with 9 bases in the middle.